The rows below give T cell receptor beta chains drawn from one sample of a study of shared clonotypes between healthy human individuals. The method was immunoSEQ multiplex PCR; TCRdb's version includes in-frame clones alone and lacks a portion of them. Altogether 1,100,000 or so clones are present, 78% being singletons, with the ten largest covering under 0.6%. Sequenced material: memory CD4+ T cells from PBMCs. The receptors stem from a man younger than 35 in good health. Some clones in this sample may be carry-over from other donors' samples. CDR3s include the opening cysteine and the closing phenylalanine or tryptophan. The D gene is left open where the match is weak. Expanded clones get a size class; other rows say once, few or many, or leave the size out.

DNA: TGTGCCAGCAGCCCGACAGGCGCGGTTGGCTACACCTTC
CDR3: CASSPTGAVGYTF
size: NA
V: TRBV2
D: NA
J: TRBJ1-2

DNA: TGTGCCAGCAGTGAATATACCCAAGGTGGTGAGCAGTTCTTC
CDR3: CASSEYTQGGEQFF
size: NA
V: TRBV6-1
D: NA
J: TRBJ2-1

DNA: TGTGCCAGCAGCCCCCCGGGGGGCCTGGAGACCCAGTACTTC
CDR3: CASSPPGGLETQYF
size: once
V: TRBV7-9
D: NA
J: TRBJ2-5

DNA: TGCGCCAGCAGCCATGCCTCCCTCAGGATAGCGGGAGACAGAGATACGCAGTATTTT
CDR3: CASSHASLRIAGDRDTQYF
size: NA
V: TRBV4-1
D: TRBD2
J: TRBJ2-3

DNA: TGTGCCAGCAGCGCCGCCGGGGGATACATGAACACTGAAGCTTTCTTT
CDR3: CASSAAGGYMNTEAFF
size: NA
V: TRBV7-9
D: NA
J: TRBJ1-1

DNA: TGTGCCAGTAGTAGTTACTCTGGGGCCAACGTCCTGACTTTC
CDR3: CASSSYSGANVLTF
size: NA
V: TRBV19
D: NA
J: TRBJ2-6

DNA: TGTGCCAGCCGCCGGACTAGCAGAGGCAATGAGCAGTTCTTC
CDR3: CASRRTSRGNEQFF
size: NA
V: TRBV5-6
D: TRBD2
J: TRBJ2-1

DNA: TGCAGCGTCGGGGGCGCGGCCGCCTCTAACTATGGCTACACCTTC
CDR3: CSVGGAAASNYGYTF
size: few
V: TRBV29-1
D: NA
J: TRBJ1-2

DNA: TGTGCCAGTAGTCCGACAGGCCTAGGTGAAGCTTTCTTT
CDR3: CASSPTGLGEAFF
size: NA
V: TRBV19
D: NA
J: TRBJ1-1

DNA: TGTGCCAGCAGTTACTCGAAGTGGGCCCCTTCGGGCACCATATATTTT
CDR3: CASSYSKWAPSGTIYF
size: NA
V: TRBV6-5
D: NA
J: TRBJ1-3

DNA: TGCGCCAGCAGCTTGGGTTTGGGGGAAGGCTCTGGAAACACCATATATTTT
CDR3: CASSLGLGEGSGNTIYF
size: NA
V: TRBV5-1
D: NA
J: TRBJ1-3

DNA: TGTGCCAGCAGCTACGGGACTAGCGGTTACAATGAGCAGTTCTTC
CDR3: CASSYGTSGYNEQFF
size: NA
V: TRBV5-6
D: TRBD2
J: TRBJ2-1

DNA: TGCGCCAGCAGCTTGGTAGGTAGCCGTACCTCCTACAATGAGCAGTTCTTC
CDR3: CASSLVGSRTSYNEQFF
size: NA
V: TRBV5-1
D: NA
J: TRBJ2-1

DNA: TGTGCCAGCAGCTCCCAGGGGGCAGCGAGGGAGACCCAGTACTTC
CDR3: CASSSQGAARETQYF
size: NA
V: TRBV7-9
D: TRBD1
J: TRBJ2-5

DNA: TGTGCCAGCAGCCCTAGTCAGGACGTTAACTATGGCTACACCTTC
CDR3: CASSPSQDVNYGYTF
size: NA
V: TRBV11-2
D: NA
J: TRBJ1-2

DNA: TGTGCCAGCAGTGTGGGTGGACCAGGGACCCAGTACTTC
CDR3: CASSVGGPGTQYF
size: NA
V: TRBV2
D: NA
J: TRBJ2-5

DNA: TGCGCCAGCAGCTCGACAGGGGGCGGGAGGGAGACCCAGTACTTC
CDR3: CASSSTGGGRETQYF
size: NA
V: TRBV5-1
D: TRBD1
J: TRBJ2-5

DNA: TGCGCCAGCAGCCAAGATCAGGGCACAGATACGCAGTATTTT
CDR3: CASSQDQGTDTQYF
size: NA
V: TRBV4-1
D: NA
J: TRBJ2-3

DNA: TGTGCCATCAGCGGTTATAGCGGGAGGGCGAGTCCAGATACGCAGTATTTT
CDR3: CAISGYSGRASPDTQYF
size: NA
V: TRBV10-3
D: TRBD2
J: TRBJ2-3

DNA: TGCGCCAGCAGCCAAGGATTAGCGGGAGGGCCTGGTCTGTTTTTT
CDR3: CASSQGLAGGPGLFF
size: NA
V: TRBV4-1
D: TRBD2
J: TRBJ2-2

DNA: TGTGCCAGCCCGAAGACAGGGTGGTCATCAGCTTTCTTT
CDR3: CASPKTGWSSAFF
size: NA
V: TRBV11-3
D: TRBD1
J: TRBJ1-1

DNA: TGTGCCAGCAGTGAGATGGGGCAATCCTTCTACGAGCAGTACTTC
CDR3: CASSEMGQSFYEQYF
size: many
V: TRBV2
D: NA
J: TRBJ2-7

DNA: TGTGCCAGCAGGGGATTGGAGGTTCAGCCCCAGCATTTT
CDR3: CASRGLEVQPQHF
size: NA
V: TRBV6-6
D: NA
J: TRBJ1-5

DNA: TGTGCCAGCAGCTTAGGGGGGACAGGGGAAGATACGCAGTATTTT
CDR3: CASSLGGTGEDTQYF
size: few
V: TRBV7-2
D: TRBD1
J: TRBJ2-3

DNA: TGCGCCAGCAGCCAAGAAGGTTGGTTAGCCTCTACGCAGTATTTT
CDR3: CASSQEGWLASTQYF
size: NA
V: TRBV4-1
D: NA
J: TRBJ2-3

DNA: TGTGCCAGCTCACCGCGCGGGATTGGCTACGAGCAGTACTTC
CDR3: CASSPRGIGYEQYF
size: NA
V: TRBV18
D: NA
J: TRBJ2-7

DNA: TGCGCCAGCAGCTACGGACTAGCGGGAGTTGTTGTAGAAGAGACCCAGTACTTC
CDR3: CASSYGLAGVVVEETQYF
size: NA
V: TRBV5-1
D: TRBD2
J: TRBJ2-5

DNA: TGTGCCAGCAGCCCCGGGGACCCTAGCAATCAGCCCCAGCATTTT
CDR3: CASSPGDPSNQPQHF
size: NA
V: TRBV7-2
D: NA
J: TRBJ1-5

DNA: TGTGCCAGCAGCGTAGGCAGGGACGACACAGATACGCAGTATTTT
CDR3: CASSVGRDDTDTQYF
size: NA
V: TRBV9
D: NA
J: TRBJ2-3

DNA: TGTGCCTGGAGCCCGGGGACACTCTACGAGCAGTACTTC
CDR3: CAWSPGTLYEQYF
size: NA
V: TRBV30
D: NA
J: TRBJ2-7

DNA: TGTGCCAGCTCACCACCAGGGGGGTCGGGGTATGGCTACACCTTC
CDR3: CASSPPGGSGYGYTF
size: NA
V: TRBV18
D: NA
J: TRBJ1-2

DNA: TGTGCCAGCAGTCCGATAACCGGGACAGGGGTTGGCGAGCAGTACTTC
CDR3: CASSPITGTGVGEQYF
size: NA
V: TRBV13
D: TRBD1
J: TRBJ2-7

DNA: TGTGCCAGCTCACCATACGGGAATGAGCAGTTCTTC
CDR3: CASSPYGNEQFF
size: NA
V: TRBV18
D: NA
J: TRBJ2-1